This T cell receptor (beta chain) was recovered during a study of blood T cell repertoires in COVID-19. For the study at large: Some COVID-19 samples were acute and others convalescent; all came from the United States, Italy and Spain. PBMCs, B-cell-depleted T cells, or T cells provided the cDNA or gDNA that made up the material.

Sequencing used immunoSEQ multiplex PCR; TCRdb keeps in-frame clones, though not all of them. The sample yields over 40,000 clones, 85% to 95% seen once. The ends lost 4 bases at V and 0 bases at J; junction bases unmatched: 10. Germline values: CDR1 SGDLS, CDR2 YYNGEE. This CDR3 has 17 amino acids. The sequence was obtained from a woman at least 80 years old with acute or convalescent COVID-19. This sequence joins TRBV9 and TRBJ1-3; 7 positions agree with TRBD1. Material for sequencing was peripheral blood. The CDR3 here is CASSISGQPFSGNTIYF. The CDR3 DNA reads TGTGCCAGCAGCATATCGGGACAGCCCTTCTCTGGAAACACCATATATTTT.